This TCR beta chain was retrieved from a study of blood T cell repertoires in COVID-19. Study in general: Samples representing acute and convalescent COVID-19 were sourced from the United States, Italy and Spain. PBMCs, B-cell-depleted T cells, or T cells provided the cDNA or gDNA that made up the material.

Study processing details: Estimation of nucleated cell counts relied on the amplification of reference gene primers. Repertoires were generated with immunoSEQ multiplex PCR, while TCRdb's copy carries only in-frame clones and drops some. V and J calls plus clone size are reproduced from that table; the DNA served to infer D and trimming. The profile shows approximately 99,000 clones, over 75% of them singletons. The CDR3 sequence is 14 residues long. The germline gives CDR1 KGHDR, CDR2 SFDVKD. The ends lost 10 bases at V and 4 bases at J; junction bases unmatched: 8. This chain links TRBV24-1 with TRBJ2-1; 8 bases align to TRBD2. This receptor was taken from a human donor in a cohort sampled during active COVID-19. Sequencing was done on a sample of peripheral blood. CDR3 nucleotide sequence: TGTGCCACGCGCGGTAGCGGGAATTACAATGAGCAGTTCTTC. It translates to CATRGSGNYNEQFF.